This TCR beta chain was identified in a study of blood T cell repertoires in COVID-19. The germline V gene encodes CDR1 LGHDT and CDR2 YNNKEL (reference sequence). This CDR3 spans 14 amino acids. J lost 5 bases, V lost 1 base, and 3 bases had no gene match. In the original analysis: From reference gene primer amplification, estimates of nucleated cell counts were derived. Method: immunoSEQ multiplex PCR; TCRdb's copy keeps in-frame clones and lacks some. That table is the source of V, J and clone size, and D and trimming were worked out from the DNA. Altogether 500,000 or so clones are present, 87% being singletons, with the ten largest covering around 0.64%.

The sample taken for sequencing was PBMCs or T cells enriched from blood (not recorded which). The V gene is TRBV3-1 (or the pseudogene TRBV3-2), the J gene TRBJ1-1, with TRBD1 matching 8 bases. This sequence originates from a woman between 18 and 30 years old who had recovered from COVID-19. The CDR3 is CASSQVDRETEAFF. The CDR3 coding sequence is TGTGCCAGCAGCCAAGTGGACAGGGAGACTGAAGCTTTCTTT.